Shown below are 26 T cell receptor beta chains from a single sample sequenced in a study of blood T cell repertoires in COVID-19. Libraries were prepared by immunoSEQ multiplex PCR; TCRdb keeps only in-frame clonotypes and omits some of them. The profile shows around 180,000 clones, 83% of them singletons. The sequenced sample consisted of peripheral blood. The receptor set was obtained from a human donor in a cohort sampled during active COVID-19.

This clone has more than one count but fewer than ten. The rearrangement joins TRBV19 to TRBJ2-7, with D maybe TRBD1 (5 bases). CDR1 and CDR2 (germline): LNHDA, SQIVND (reference sequence). The CDR3 has 15 amino acids. The germline V and J ends were trimmed by 1 base and 3 bases, with 13 bases remaining between them. The CDR3 bases are TGTGCCAGTAGTATAGTAGGGCAGGGCGGCTACGAGCAGTACTTC. Translating gives CASSIVGQGGYEQYF.

The chain links TRBV7-6 to TRBJ2-1, with D perhaps TRBD1 (6 bases). The germline gives CDR1 SGHVS, CDR2 FNYEAQ. The germline V and J ends were trimmed by 1 base and 11 bases, with 15 bases remaining between them. This CDR3 contains 14 residues. Written as DNA, the CDR3 is TGTGCCAGCAGCTTAGGGGATCCAGGGGAGAAGCAGTTCTTC. Protein sequence: CASSLGDPGEKQFF.

J is TRBJ2-5 and V is TRBV7-2; 7 positions match TRBD2. Per germline, CDR1 SGHTA and CDR2 FQGNSA. The V segment lost 0 bases and the J segment 5 bases; nucleotides outside the gene matches: 3. CDR3 length: 14 residues. The CDR3 DNA reads TGTGCCAGCAGCTTAGCGGGACTACGGGAGACCCAGTACTTC. Its protein product is CASSLAGLRETQYF. Together with reference TRBV7-2 and TRBJ2-5, the CDR3 gives the full variable domain: GAGVSQSPSNKVTEKGKDVELRCDPISGHTALYWYRQSLGQGLEFLIYFQGNSAPDKSGLPSDRFSAERTGGSVSTLTIQRTQQEDSAVYLCASSLAGLRETQYFGPGTRLLVL.

On this clone: Distinct nucleotide sequences in the sample also encode this CDR3. The J gene is TRBJ2-7, the V gene TRBV27; TRBD2 aligns across 10 bases. This CDR3 is 14 amino acids long. Germline CDR1 and CDR2: MNHEY and SMNVEV (reference sequence). Trimming removed 4 bases from V and 2 bases from J; junction bases left unmatched: 2. DNA of the CDR3: TGTGCCAGCAGTTCGGGACTAGCGACCTACGAGCAGTACTTC. It encodes CASSSGLATYEQYF.

Written as DNA, the CDR3 is TGTGCCAGCAGCAGAAGGGCCTCAGGGGCTACGAATTACAATGAGCAGTTCTTC. Protein sequence: CASSRRASGATNYNEQFF. The V and J genes are TRBV7-3 and TRBJ2-1; TRBD1 might be the D (6 bases). This CDR3 region has 18 residues. Germline values: CDR1 SGHTA, CDR2 FQGTGA. Trimming stripped 5 bases from V and 4 bases from J, with 24 bases between.

The chain links TRBV24-1 to TRBJ2-1; 12 nucleotides match TRBD1. Germline V gene data show CDR1 as KGHDR and CDR2 as SFDVKD. After removal of 4 bases from V and 7 bases from J, the junction contained 7 bases not matched to a gene. The length of the CDR3 is 16 residues. CDR3 region: CATSESGQGAGNEQFF. The CDR3 DNA sequence: TGTGCCACCAGTGAATCGGGACAGGGGGCTGGGAATGAGCAGTTCTTC.

V is TRBV10-3 and J is TRBJ2-6; a weak D match, TRBD1 (8 bases). V lost 6 bases to trimming and J lost 2 bases, with 14 bases between them. Per the germline V gene, CDR1 is ENHRY and CDR2 is SYGVKD. The CDR3 consists of 16 residues. For the CDR3, the DNA is TGTGCCATCAGAGCCACAGGGGGGGCTGGGGCCAACGTCCTGACTTTC. Its protein product is CAIRATGGAGANVLTF.

J is TRBJ2-7 and V is TRBV28, with 10 bases aligning to TRBD1. Germline CDR1 is MDHEN and CDR2 is SYDVKM. The J segment lost 6 bases and the V segment lost 6 bases, leaving 5 bases of the junction unmatched. This CDR3 is 13 amino acids long. CDR3 region: CASRGTGVSEQYF. The CDR3 DNA sequence: TGTGCCAGCAGGGGGACAGGGGTTTCCGAGCAGTACTTC.

The V call is TRBV6-2 or TRBV6-3, the J call TRBJ1-2, with D tentatively TRBD1 (6 bases). Trimming took off 6 bases at V and 4 bases at J, with 12 bases between the two ends. The germline gives CDR1 MNHEY, CDR2 SVGEGT. This CDR3 contains 13 residues. This chain's CDR3 is CASSQRQAYGYTF. For the CDR3, the DNA is TGTGCCAGCAGCCAAAGACAGGCCTATGGCTACACCTTC.

The CDR3 bases are TGTGCCAGCAACAGACCCCGCGGACTATACTCCTACGAGCAGTACTTC. Protein: CASNRPRGLYSYEQYF. The chain uses TRBV21-1 and TRBJ2-7; whether TRBD2, the table's D call, matches the DNA was not checked. TRBV21-1 is tagged as a pseudogene. This CDR3 is 16 amino acids long.

The chain couples TRBV3-1 (or the pseudogene TRBV3-2) to TRBJ2-5; D is uncertain. The length of the CDR3 is 14 residues. Germline V gene sequence: CDR1 LGHDT, CDR2 YNNKEL (reference sequence). The V and J ends lost 6 bases and 3 bases respectively, with 14 bases between them. The DNA for the CDR3 is TGTGCCAGCAGGTGTTTTCCGGAGAAAGAGACCCAGTACTTC. Amino acid sequence: CASRCFPEKETQYF.

This clone was seen a handful of times. V is TRBV3-1 (or the pseudogene TRBV3-2) and J is TRBJ2-7; D remains ambiguous. This CDR3 is built from 12 residues. Trimming pared 1 base from V and 7 bases from J, leaving 8 bases between. The germline V gene encodes CDR1 LGHDT and CDR2 YNNKEL (reference sequence). CDR3 sequence (DNA): TGTGCCAGCAGCCAAGCTAGACGGGAGCAGTACTTC. Protein sequence: CASSQARREQYF.

This clone was seen once. J is TRBJ1-4 and V is TRBV10-3; 8 bases are a match to TRBD1. This CDR3 region has 16 residues. The J segment lost 8 bases and the V segment lost 3 bases, leaving 11 bases of the junction unmatched. Germline CDR1 reads ENHRY; CDR2 reads SYGVKD. The CDR3 coding sequence is TGTGCCATCAGTGATCGAGTCAGGGGGCGGGAGGAAAAACTGTTTTTT. It encodes CAISDRVRGREEKLFF.

This chain connects TRBV9 to TRBJ1-1; the D gene is possibly TRBD1 (5 bases). Germline CDR1 SGDLS, CDR2 YYNGEE. The CDR3 is 15 residues long. V lost 0 bases and J lost 4, with 13 bases in between. The CDR3 nucleotides are TGTGCCAGCAGCGTAGGAGCGGGTAGGGGCACTGAAGCTTTCTTT. Translation gives CASSVGAGRGTEAFF. Supplemented by reference TRBV9 and TRBJ1-1, the full variable domain reads DSGVTQTPKHLITATGQRVTLRCSPRSGDLSVYWYQQSLDQGLQFLIQYYNGEERAKGNILERFSAQQFPDLHSELNLSSLELGDSALYFCASSVGAGRGTEAFFGQGTRLTVV.

Remarks on this clone: The sample contains more than one DNA sequence encoding this CDR3. This chain links TRBV7-2 with TRBJ2-5; no clear D. This CDR3 is built from 13 residues. Germline V gene data show CDR1 as SGHTA and CDR2 as FQGNSA. The ends were cut back, 0 bases at V and 4 bases at J, with 6 bases in the middle. CDR3 loop: CASSLAGGETQYF. In DNA form, the CDR3 reads TGTGCCAGCAGCTTAGCAGGCGGAGAGACCCAGTACTTC.

This rearrangement joins TRBV28 to TRBJ2-6; perhaps TRBD1 as D (6 bases). The CDR3 has 16 amino acids. V was trimmed by 4 bases and J by 0 bases, leaving 10 bases between them. The germline V gene has CDR1 MDHEN and CDR2 SYDVKM. The CDR3, as DNA: TGTGCCAGCAGTTCGCAGGACAGCTCTGGGGCCAACGTCCTGACTTTC. This codes for CASSSQDSSGANVLTF.

The chain joins TRBV7-9 to TRBJ2-1, with D perhaps matching TRBD1 (6 bases). The CDR3 runs 10 residues. The germline V gene encodes CDR1 SEHNR and CDR2 FQNEAQ (reference sequence). V gave up 11 bases and J gave up 7 bases, with 9 bases separating them. The CDR3 coding sequence is TGTGCCTCCCAGGGGAATGAGCAGTTCTTC. Residues: CASQGNEQFF.

The chain recombines TRBV5-6 with TRBJ1-3; D gene unclear. Germline CDR1 is SGHDT and CDR2 is YYEEEE. The CDR3 length is 14 residues. V lost 1 base and J lost 7, with 12 bases in between. The CDR3 loop is CASSLMPWENTIYF. The CDR3 DNA follows: TGTGCCAGCAGCTTGATGCCTTGGGAGAACACCATATATTTT.

The gene calls are TRBV29-1 and TRBJ1-3, with 7 bases that match TRBD1. This CDR3 spans 18 amino acids. Germline values: CDR1 SQVTM, CDR2 ANQGSEA. Losses at the gene ends were 3 bases for V and 0 bases for J; bases not matched to a gene: 14. DNA of the CDR3: TGCAGCGTTGAGGGGTGGACAGGCGACCCCTCCTCTGGAAACACCATATATTTT. Translating it yields CSVEGWTGDPSSGNTIYF.

This clone appeared a few times. This chain joins TRBV7-9 and TRBJ2-7, with D perhaps TRBD2 (6 bases). Germline values: CDR1 SEHNR, CDR2 FQNEAQ (reference sequence). The CDR3 extends over 13 amino acids. Deletions cut 4 bases from V and 3 bases from J, with 10 bases between. For the CDR3, the DNA is TGTGCCAGCAGCTCCGGACTATTCTACGAGCAGTACTTC. Translating it yields CASSSGLFYEQYF.

This clone came up once. The rearrangement links TRBV4-1 to TRBJ2-6, with TRBD1 matching over 12 bases. Germline CDR1 and CDR2: MGHRA and YSYEKL. This CDR3 spans 20 amino acids. V was pared by 1 base and J by 2 bases, with 9 bases of the junction left unmatched. CDR3 region: CASSQGRTGTGGAGANVLTF. Written as DNA, the CDR3 is TGCGCCAGCAGCCAAGGACGGACCGGGACAGGGGGCGCTGGGGCCAACGTCCTGACTTTC.

V and J are TRBV18 and TRBJ2-1, with 7 bases lining up with TRBD2. The CDR3 sequence is 13 residues long. Germline V gene sequence: CDR1 KGHSH, CDR2 LQKENI. With 0 bases clipped from V and 7 bases from J, the junction kept 0 bases outside the gene matches. The CDR3 region has the DNA TGTGCCAGCTCACCACCCGGGGGGAATGAGCAGTTCTTC. Protein: CASSPPGGNEQFF.

This sequence joins TRBV11-2 and TRBJ1-1; D might be TRBD1 (5 bases). Trimming left V 1 base short and J 8 bases short, with 8 bases between. Germline CDR1 SGHAT, CDR2 FQNNGV. There are 12 residues in the CDR3. The CDR3 sequence is CASSLVRGEAFF. In DNA form, the CDR3 reads TGTGCCAGCAGCTTAGTCCGGGGGGAAGCTTTCTTT.

The chain links TRBV6-5 to TRBJ2-3, with D tentatively TRBD2 (5 bases). Deletions cut 6 bases from V and 6 bases from J, with 13 bases between. The CDR3 runs 13 residues. Germline lookup yields CDR1 MNHEY and CDR2 SVGAGI. The CDR3 DNA follows: TGTGCCAGCAGCCCCTCTCGGAGGGATACGCAGTATTTT. Amino acid sequence: CASSPSRRDTQYF.

The chain joins TRBV7-6 to TRBJ2-7, with a possible D match to TRBD1 (5 bases). CDR1 SGHVS and CDR2 FNYEAQ come from the germline V gene. This CDR3 has 13 residues. V lost 1 base and J 2 bases, leaving 6 bases between the germline ends. Written as DNA, the CDR3 is TGTGCCAGCAGCTTAGGGGGCCCCTACGAGCAGTACTTC. It codes for CASSLGGPYEQYF.

The rearrangement links TRBV5-1 to TRBJ2-1; 8 nucleotides align to TRBD2. This CDR3 contains 14 residues. V was pared by 3 bases and J by 8 bases, with 7 bases of the junction left unmatched. Germline V CDR1 and CDR2: SGHRS, YFSETQ. The DNA for the CDR3 is TGCGCCAGCAGCTCCACGGGGGGGTCTTATGAGCAGTTCTTC. It specifies CASSSTGGSYEQFF.